This T cell receptor (beta chain) emerged from a study of T cells in tuberculosis. Turning to the study itself: Sequenced TCRs come from CD1B-GMM tetramer-binding T cells.

General study findings and limits: Low-affinity CD1B-GMM tetramer-binding T cells may have been missed.

Germline CDR1 reads SGHNT; CDR2 reads YENEEA. This CDR3 spans 14 amino acids. The germline V and J ends were trimmed by 6 bases and 7 bases, with 18 bases remaining between them. Profiling relied on immunoSEQ multiplex PCR, and the TCRdb table lists in-frame clones only, not all of them. Of approximately 60,000 clones in the sample, 81% are singletons; the top ten hold over 10%. Sorting used thawed, overnight-rested PBMC stained with anti-CD3, a viability dye and GMM-loaded CD1B tetramer. C32 glucose monomycolate from Rhodococcus equi was loaded onto the CD1B tetramers. Tetramer-sorted PBMC had been CD14 monocyte-depleted before freezing. From each donor, some 100,000 tetramer-negative cells were sorted.

The sequence was obtained from an adult woman with latent tuberculosis. The chain recombines TRBV11-3 with TRBJ2-5; TRBD2 might be the D (7 bases). The sequenced sample consisted of CD1b-GMM tetramer-negative cells sorted from PBMCs. CDR3 protein: CASSSGGGPGTQYF. Here the CDR3 DNA reads TGTGCCAGCAGTTCGGGGGGCGGGCCCGGGACCCAGTACTTC.